The 22 T cell receptor beta chains below were found in one sample sequenced in a study of HIV-infected children after antiretroviral therapy interruption. The TCR library was built from RNA with a 3' RACE protocol and unique molecular identifiers. MiXCR was run by TCRdb on the 3' RACE reads, yielding one entry per CDR3 protein. The data contain more than 35,000 distinct CDR3 sequences, under 8% of them singletons. Specified treatment: PENTA 11 planned treatment interruption arm or continuous ART arm. Specimen: CD45RA+ CD4+ T cells from PBMCs, pooled from several time points, collected from a donor given antiretroviral therapy, either interrupted or continuous. Subset described: naive CD4+ CD45RA+ CD45RO- T cells. The receptor source for this set is a pool of human donors with HIV.

This clonotype was detected a few times. The chain links TRBV7-2 to TRBJ1-4, with TRBD1 matching 9 bases. After removal of 5 bases from V and 4 bases from J, the junction contained 5 bases not matched to a gene. The germline CDR1 and CDR2 sequences are SGHTA and FQGNSA. This CDR3 has 15 residues. The CDR3: CASSLAGQGNEKLFF. The DNA of the CDR3 is TGTGCCAGCAGCCTGGCGGGACAGGGTAATGAAAAACTGTTTTTT.

This clonotype was detected ten times or more. J is TRBJ2-7 and V is TRBV13; weak D call: TRBD1 (6 bases). This CDR3 has 14 residues. Germline lookup yields CDR1 PRHDT and CDR2 FYEKMQ (reference sequence). V dropped 5 bases and J dropped 3 bases, with 14 bases sitting between them. Here the CDR3 DNA reads TGTGCCAGCAGCCAGAGGGGGAAGGGCTACGAGCAGTACTTC. Amino acids: CASSQRGKGYEQYF.

This clonotype was recorded many times. V usage is TRBV30 and J usage is TRBJ1-2; 10 nucleotides match TRBD1. After removal of 2 bases from V and 10 bases from J, the junction contained 10 bases not matched to a gene. Germline V CDR1 and CDR2: GTSNPN, SVGIG (reference sequence). There are 14 residues in the CDR3. CDR3 region: CAWSRQGANSDYTF. CDR3 nucleotide sequence: TGTGCCTGGAGTCGACAGGGGGCAAACTCCGACTACACCTTC.

This clonotype was detected only a few times. V usage is TRBV4-2 and J usage is TRBJ2-7; D may be TRBD2 (5 bases). The CDR3 runs to 14 residues. V was shortened by 0 bases and J by 3 bases, with 9 bases between the two germline ends. Germline loops: CDR1 LGHNA, CDR2 YNFKEQ. CDR3 DNA: TGTGCCAGCAGCCAAGACAAACGGGACTACGAGCAGTACTTC. Residues: CASSQDKRDYEQYF.

In its sample, this clonotype was seen many times. The chain joins TRBV7-3 to TRBJ2-7; tentative D call: TRBD2 (5 bases). Germline V gene lookup returns CDR1 SGHTA and CDR2 FQGTGA. V shed 0 bases and J shed 2 bases, with 11 bases lying between them. The CDR3 runs to 15 residues. The DNA of the CDR3 is TGTGCCAGCAGCTTAACGGGGAGATCCACCTACGAGCAGTACTTC. As protein: CASSLTGRSTYEQYF.

This clonotype was detected a few times. J is TRBJ2-1 and V is TRBV20-1; D is uncertain. Germline V CDR1 and CDR2: DFQATT, SNEGSKA (reference sequence). Trimming stripped 2 bases from V and 0 bases from J, with 11 bases between. The CDR3 loop spans 15 amino acids. CDR3 sequence (DNA): TGCAGTGCTAGACCGGCCCCTAGCTCCTACAATGAGCAGTTCTTC. It is translated as CSARPAPSSYNEQFF.

This clonotype appeared many times. The chain employs TRBV28 and TRBJ2-4; D is tentatively TRBD1 or TRBD2 (5 bases each). The CDR3 length is 15 residues. The germline V and J ends were trimmed by 6 bases and 4 bases, with 16 bases remaining between them. Per the germline V gene, CDR1 is MDHEN and CDR2 is SYDVKM. CDR3 sequence: CASSRPGPGKNIQYF. The CDR3 DNA reads TGTGCCAGCAGCCGGCCGGGACCCGGGAAAAACATTCAGTACTTC. Looking up the rest from reference TRBV28 and TRBJ2-4 gives the full variable domain: DVKVTQSSRYLVKRTGEKVFLECVQDMDHENMFWYRQDPGLGLRLIYFSYDVKMKEKGDIPEGYSVSREKKERFSLILESASTNQTSMYLCASSRPGPGKNIQYFGAGTRLSVL.

This clonotype was picked up many times. The chain's CDR3 is CASSPGGPEWDTQYF. The CDR3 DNA sequence: TGCGCCAGCAGCCCGGGCGGGCCAGAATGGGATACGCAGTATTTT. The genes are TRBV5-1 and TRBJ2-3; D is perhaps TRBD2 (5 bases). Germline loops: CDR1 SGHRS, CDR2 YFSETQ. Trimming pared 4 bases from V and 6 bases from J, leaving 18 bases between. The CDR3 sequence is 15 residues long.

This clonotype was seen a handful of times. V usage is TRBV7-3 and J usage is TRBJ2-1, with D uncertain. Germline values: CDR1 SGHTA, CDR2 FQGTGA. V was pared by 6 bases and J by 8 bases, with 8 bases between. This CDR3 is built from 11 residues. The CDR3 spells CASSSNDEQFF. As DNA, the CDR3 is TGTGCCAGCAGTAGTAACGATGAGCAGTTCTTC.

The table lists this clonotype with many counts. The chain carries TRBV10-3 and TRBJ2-1; 12 positions agree with TRBD2. The CDR3 extends over 18 amino acids. The germline V gene encodes CDR1 ENHRY and CDR2 SYGVKD. Losses at the gene ends were 11 bases for V and 6 bases for J; bases not matched to a gene: 20. Here the CDR3 DNA reads TGTGCCGCCAAAGGGACGCCGGGACTAGCGGGTGGGGGCAATGAGCAGTTCTTC. Translated: CAAKGTPGLAGGGNEQFF.

Ten or more counts support this clonotype. The chain joins TRBV5-5 to TRBJ1-5; no clear D. Germline V gives CDR1 SGHKS, CDR2 YYEKEE (reference sequence). Trimming shortened V by 1 base and J by 4 bases, and 15 bases separated the two germline ends. The CDR3 is 16 amino acids. This chain's CDR3 is CASSLRVGLTNQPQHF. CDR3 in DNA: TGTGCCAGCAGCTTGAGGGTAGGGTTAACAAATCAGCCCCAGCATTTT.

At least ten counts were recorded for this clonotype. CDR3 coding DNA: TGCGCCAGCAGCCAAACGGCGCTAGGGGTCGAGCAGTACTTC. Translated: CASSQTALGVEQYF. The chain couples TRBV4-1 to TRBJ2-7, with D possibly matching TRBD1 (5 bases). The germline V gene encodes CDR1 MGHRA and CDR2 YSYEKL. With 2 bases removed from V and 6 bases from J, the gap between germline ends came to 14 bases. The CDR3 covers 14 residues.

This clonotype was recorded at least ten times. This chain links TRBV29-1 with TRBJ1-2, with a weak D call TRBD1 (5 bases). Germline values: CDR1 SQVTM, CDR2 ANQGSEA. V was cut by 5 bases and J by 4 bases, with 8 bases left in between. The CDR3 contains 11 residues. As DNA, the CDR3 is TGCAGCGTTCGACAGATCTATGGCTACACCTTC. This encodes CSVRQIYGYTF.

This clonotype was counted ten times or more. J is TRBJ2-7 and V is TRBV20-1, with 8 bases lining up with TRBD2. With 5 bases clipped from V and 3 bases from J, the junction kept 21 bases outside the gene matches. Germline values: CDR1 DFQATT, CDR2 SNEGSKA (reference sequence). CDR3 length: 18 amino acids. The CDR3 DNA is TGCAGTGCTTTAGAAGACGGATTAGCGGGGCGCGGGGGCTACGAGCAGTACTTC. Residues: CSALEDGLAGRGGYEQYF.

Many counts were recorded for this clonotype. The rearrangement links TRBV5-1 to TRBJ2-5; D perhaps matches TRBD2 (7 bases). Germline assignment: CDR1 SGHRS and CDR2 YFSETQ. With 0 bases removed from V and 1 base from J, the gap between germline ends came to 16 bases. The CDR3 runs to 17 residues. The CDR3 protein is CASSLALAGATQETQYF. The CDR3, as DNA: TGCGCCAGCAGCTTGGCACTCGCGGGGGCCACCCAAGAGACCCAGTACTTC.

This clonotype appeared many times. The rearrangement links TRBV29-1 to TRBJ2-7; D might be TRBD1 (6 bases). The V and J ends lost 1 base and 2 bases respectively, with 12 bases between them. CDR3 length: 14 residues. CDR1 SQVTM and CDR2 ANQGSEA come from the germline V gene. CDR3 sequence reads: CSVEAGDRPYEQYF. The CDR3, as DNA: TGCAGCGTTGAAGCGGGTGACAGGCCCTACGAGCAGTACTTC.

This clonotype was counted ten times or more. The gene calls are TRBV5-1 and TRBJ1-4, with 7 bases matching TRBD1. Per the germline V gene, CDR1 is SGHRS and CDR2 is YFSETQ. This CDR3 spans 15 amino acids. V was pared by 0 bases and J by 3 bases, with 2 bases of the junction left unmatched. The CDR3 protein is CASSLAGTANEKLFF. For the CDR3, the DNA is TGCGCCAGCAGCTTGGCCGGGACAGCTAATGAAAAACTGTTTTTT.

This clonotype occurred a few times. The chain combines TRBV6-2 or TRBV6-3 with TRBJ1-5; D ambiguous. V lost 4 bases and J lost 2, with 9 bases in between. The CDR3 sequence is 14 residues long. Germline values: CDR1 MNHEY, CDR2 SVGEGT. The CDR3 DNA follows: TGTGCCAGCAGTTCGGCGTTGGGCAATCAGCCCCAGCATTTT. It codes for CASSSALGNQPQHF.

This clonotype has just a few counts. The rearrangement joins TRBV20-1 to TRBJ2-7; D call uncertain. V lost 6 bases to trimming and J lost 3 bases, with 12 bases between them. Germline CDR1 DFQATT, CDR2 SNEGSKA (reference sequence). The CDR3 loop spans 12 amino acids. CDR3 bases: TGCAGTGCCTCGGAAGGTGTCTACGAGCAGTACTTC. Translated, it gives CSASEGVYEQYF.

V gene TRBV2 combines with J gene TRBJ1-5; possibly TRBD1 for D (6 bases). The V end lost 6 bases, the J end lost 3 bases, and 12 bases lay between the germline ends. Germline assignment: CDR1 SNHLY and CDR2 FYNNEI. CDR3 size: 14 residues. The CDR3 region is CASRTGTINQPQHF. The CDR3 bases are TGTGCCAGCAGGACCGGGACAATCAATCAGCCCCAGCATTTT.

This clonotype has a handful of counts. The rearrangement links TRBV28 to TRBJ1-1; D gene unclear. The V end was cut by 5 bases, the J end by 0 bases, with 10 bases between. The CDR3 sequence is 14 residues long. Looked up from germline, CDR1 is MDHEN and CDR2 is SYDVKM. The DNA for the CDR3 is TGTGCCAGCAGTGCCTACTTGGTGAACACTGAAGCTTTCTTT. Its translation: CASSAYLVNTEAFF.

The gene calls are TRBV27 and TRBJ1-3; 9 bases map to TRBD1. The CDR3 extends over 16 amino acids. From germline, CDR1 is MNHEY and CDR2 SMNVEV (reference sequence). The junction had 12 bases not matched to a gene; V was cut back by 8 bases and J by 4 bases. The CDR3 sequence: CASFSLQGAYGNTIYF. CDR3 bases: TGTGCCAGCTTTTCGCTACAGGGGGCTTACGGAAACACCATATATTTT.